Shown below are 25 T cell receptor beta chains from a single sample sequenced in a study of regulatory T cells in long-lasting Graves disease. Arm-PCR with iRepertoire HTBI primers amplified the CDR3 regions for these TCR beta libraries. MiXCR was run by TCRdb on the multiplex PCR reads, yielding one entry per CDR3 protein. Of hundreds of thousands of distinct CDR3 sequences in the sample, around 17% are singletons; the top ten hold around a tenth. This sample's time point: newly diagnosed GD, antithyroid drugs for less than 3 months. PBMC RNA was the source of the TCR library. This sample was shared with a second study, whose subject was T cells in Graves' hyperthyroidism and ophthalmopathy.

Sequencing was performed on peripheral blood mononuclear cells (PBMCs), taken at new diagnosis, from a patient treated with antithyroid drugs. The receptors shown here come from a woman aged 25 to 45 with Graves disease.

The rearrangement links TRBV4-1 to TRBJ2-5; TRBD2 matches at 7 bases. This CDR3 comprises 18 residues. Germline CDR1 is MGHRA and CDR2 is YSYEKL. The J segment lost 4 bases and the V segment lost 1 base, leaving 15 bases of the junction unmatched. CDR3 residues: CASSQVFSMGLNPETQYF. The CDR3 DNA reads TGCGCCAGCAGCCAAGTTTTCTCTATGGGACTAAATCCAGAGACCCAGTACTTC.

This clonotype was detected a few times. This chain's CDR3 is CASSRGTLGGEQFF. CDR3 DNA: TGCGCCAGCAGTCGCGGGACTTTGGGTGGTGAGCAGTTCTTC. The gene calls are TRBV10-1 and TRBJ2-1, with a possible D match to TRBD2 (6 bases). The V gene lost 5 bases and the J gene lost 9 bases, with 17 bases spanning the gap. The CDR3 runs to 14 residues. Germline values: CDR1 WNHNN, CDR2 SYGVQD (reference sequence).

The table lists this clonotype with a few counts. The chain carries TRBV4-1 and TRBJ2-5, with D perhaps TRBD1 (5 bases). Trimming stripped 1 base from V and 2 bases from J, with 14 bases between. This CDR3 comprises 16 residues. Germline V gene data show CDR1 as MGHRA and CDR2 as YSYEKL. CDR3 DNA sequence: TGCGCCAGCAGCCAAGGGGGTGGGGCCTTTCAAGAGACCCAGTACTTC. It yields the protein CASSQGGGAFQETQYF.

This clonotype was found once. The chain has TRBV9 and TRBJ2-3; D is perhaps TRBD2 (6 bases). This CDR3 contains 15 residues. The germline gives CDR1 SGDLS, CDR2 YYNGEE. Trimming removed 4 bases at V and 5 bases at J, with 17 bases between. CDR3: CASSQAPGRRDTQYF. The DNA of the CDR3 is TGTGCCAGCAGCCAGGCCCCCGGGAGAAGAGATACGCAGTATTTT.

This clonotype was observed many times. The V gene is TRBV2, the J gene TRBJ2-7, with 12 bases aligning to TRBD2. The CDR3 has 13 residues. Germline CDR1 SNHLY, CDR2 FYNNEI. The J segment lost 4 bases and the V segment lost 9 bases, leaving 4 bases of the junction unmatched. CDR3 coding DNA: TGTGCCAGGAGGACTAGCGGGACTTACGAGCAGTACTTC. It translates to CARRTSGTYEQYF. Supplemented by reference TRBV2 and TRBJ2-7, the full variable domain reads EPEVTQTPSHQVTQMGQEVILRCVPISNHLYFYWYRQILGQKVEFLVSFYNNEISEKSEIFDDQFSVERPDGSNFTLKIRSTKLEDSAMYFCARRTSGTYEQYFGPGTRLTVT.

In its sample, this clonotype was seen many times. V and J are TRBV20-1 and TRBJ2-3; D might be TRBD2 (6 bases). The germline CDR1 and CDR2 sequences are DFQATT and SNEGSKA (reference sequence). The V and J ends lost 4 bases and 5 bases respectively, with 22 bases between them. The CDR3 is 16 amino acids. The chain's CDR3 is CSANPARETLLDTQYF. The CDR3 nucleotides read TGCAGTGCTAACCCAGCTCGGGAGACCCTCTTAGATACGCAGTATTTT.

The chain uses TRBV9 and TRBJ2-7; 7 nucleotides agree with TRBD2. In germline, CDR1 is SGDLS, CDR2 YYNGEE. This CDR3 is 14 amino acids long. V lost 4 bases, J lost 5 bases, and 9 bases stayed unmatched. CDR3 sequence reads: CASSHSTSEDEQYF. Written as DNA, the CDR3 is TGTGCCAGCAGCCATTCCACTAGCGAAGACGAGCAGTACTTC.

This clonotype has more than one count but fewer than ten. This chain joins TRBV5-1 and TRBJ2-1; D uncertain. Per germline, CDR1 SGHRS and CDR2 YFSETQ. Trimming left V 3 bases short and J 5 bases short, with 12 bases between. The CDR3 extends over 14 amino acids. CDR3 sequence (DNA): TGCGCCAGCAGCTCTTTATCGATAGACAATGAGCAGTTCTTC. Translation: CASSSLSIDNEQFF.

This clonotype was recorded many times. This chain links TRBV18 with TRBJ1-1; D possibly corresponds to TRBD1 (6 bases). Per the germline V gene, CDR1 is KGHSH and CDR2 is LQKENI. The CDR3 is made up of 13 amino acids. Trimming took 5 bases from V and 4 from J, leaving 11 bases between them. DNA for the CDR3: TGTGCCAGCTCATCAGGGGATTTCACTGAAGCTTTCTTT. It codes for CASSSGDFTEAFF.

This clonotype was found many times. The chain is built from TRBV4-2 and TRBJ2-1, with a possible D match to TRBD1 (5 bases). This CDR3 spans 16 amino acids. Germline CDR1 and CDR2: LGHNA and YNFKEQ. Trimming cost V 0 bases and J 7 bases, with 16 bases left between them. The CDR3 bases are TGTGCCAGCAGCCAAGACACTTGGGGCGATATTAATGAGCAGTTCTTC. Its translation is CASSQDTWGDINEQFF.

This clonotype was detected a few times. The chain recombines TRBV4-3 with TRBJ1-1, with D unresolved. CDR3 length: 14 amino acids. V lost 0 bases and J lost 0, with 5 bases in between. In germline, CDR1 is LGHNA, CDR2 YSLEER. CDR3 protein: CASSQDSMNTEAFF. In nucleotides, the CDR3 is TGCGCCAGCAGCCAAGACAGCATGAACACTGAAGCTTTCTTT.

This clonotype was counted many times. This sequence joins TRBV28 and TRBJ1-2; 8 positions match TRBD1. CDR3 length: 15 residues. The trim removed 4 bases at V and 8 bases at J, leaving 12 bases unmatched. CDR1 MDHEN and CDR2 SYDVKM come from the germline V gene. CDR3: CASSSGQGSVRGYTF. The CDR3 DNA sequence: TGTGCCAGCAGTTCCGGACAGGGCTCAGTTCGGGGCTACACCTTC.

On this clonotype: This could be a read error, since a much larger clone is one nucleotide away. The V call is TRBV7-3, the J call TRBJ2-7, with 7 positions matching TRBD2. The CDR3 is 16 amino acids. V was pared by 4 bases and J by 3 bases, with 12 bases of the junction left unmatched. Germline CDR1 reads SGHTA; CDR2 reads FQGTGA. CDR3 in DNA: TGTGCCAGCAGCTGCGGGCGGGGGAGACTCAACTACGAGCAGTACTTC. Translating it yields CASSCGRGRLNYEQYF.

The chain carries TRBV4-1 and TRBJ1-2; unclear D gene. V gave up 0 bases and J gave up 5 bases, with 16 bases separating them. Germline values: CDR1 MGHRA, CDR2 YSYEKL. This CDR3 has 16 residues. The DNA for the CDR3 is TGCGCCAGCAGCCAAGATGGCCCGGACCCTAGGTATGGCTACACCTTC. Translation: CASSQDGPDPRYGYTF.

This clonotype came up many times. The CDR3 here is CASAGVPEQETQYF. The CDR3 DNA sequence: TGTGCCAGCGCCGGTGTCCCAGAGCAAGAGACCCAGTACTTC. The chain has TRBV27 and TRBJ2-5; D not resolved. Germline CDR1 reads MNHEY; CDR2 reads SMNVEV (reference sequence). Deletions cut 8 bases from V and 2 bases from J, with 15 bases between. The CDR3 is 14 amino acids.

The CDR3 loop reads CASSYSTATSGSVYEQYF. CDR3 bases: TGTGCCAGCAGTTACTCGACGGCGACTAGCGGGAGCGTATACGAGCAGTACTTC. The gene calls are TRBV6-5 and TRBJ2-7, with 12 bases that match TRBD2. Germline CDR1 is MNHEY and CDR2 is SVGAGI. Trimming took 0 bases from V and 4 from J; bases not matched to a gene: 10. The CDR3 has 18 amino acids.

This clonotype was counted only a few times. The chain recombines TRBV9 with TRBJ1-4, with D tentatively TRBD1 (6 bases). Between the trimmed V and J ends, which lost 4 bases and 7 bases, there was a span of 14 bases. CDR3 length: 14 amino acids. Germline CDR1 is SGDLS and CDR2 is YYNGEE. Written as DNA, the CDR3 is TGTGCCAGCAGCTTCTCGGGGGCGGGTGAAAAACTGTTTTTT. As protein: CASSFSGAGEKLFF. Complete variable domain (other parts from reference TRBV9 and TRBJ1-4): DSGVTQTPKHLITATGQRVTLRCSPRSGDLSVYWYQQSLDQGLQFLIQYYNGEERAKGNILERFSAQQFPDLHSELNLSSLELGDSALYFCASSFSGAGEKLFFGSGTQLSVL.

This clonotype was seen a few times. The gene calls are TRBV18 and TRBJ1-2; D is possibly TRBD1 (6 bases). The germline V gene has CDR1 KGHSH and CDR2 LQKENI. CDR3 length: 15 amino acids. With 2 bases removed from V and 1 base from J, the gap between germline ends came to 11 bases. CDR3 coding DNA: TGTGCCAGCTCACCAGCCAGGGGAAGTAACTATGGCTACACCTTC. Translated: CASSPARGSNYGYTF.

In its sample, this clonotype was seen many times. The V and J genes are TRBV5-1 and TRBJ1-1; D not resolved. The CDR3 is 13 residues long. Germline CDR1 SGHRS, CDR2 YFSETQ. Between the trimmed V and J ends, which lost 5 bases and 5 bases, there was a span of 13 bases. CDR3 loop: CASRYRLRTEAFF. For the CDR3, the DNA is TGCGCCAGCAGATACAGATTGAGGACTGAAGCTTTCTTT.

This clonotype was seen a handful of times. The chain is built from TRBV11-2 and TRBJ1-2; 11 bases match TRBD1. Per germline, CDR1 SGHAT and CDR2 FQNNGV. The CDR3 covers 14 residues. Trimming at V came to 5 bases and at J to 14 bases, leaving 13 bases not matched to a gene. The CDR3 DNA is TGTGCCAGCAGCCACCCGGGACAGGGGGTCCCCCAAACCTTC. This gives the protein CASSHPGQGVPQTF.

This clonotype was found many times. V gene TRBV20-1 combines with J gene TRBJ2-3; 9 nucleotides agree with TRBD2. V shed 8 bases, J shed 3 bases, and the junction held 6 bases outside the gene matches. Germline CDR1 and CDR2: DFQATT and SNEGSKA (reference sequence). This CDR3 is built from 13 residues. The CDR3 bases are TGCAGTTCCCTAGCGGGGACAACAGATACGCAGTATTTT. Translating gives CSSLAGTTDTQYF.

This clonotype was seen at least ten times. V usage is TRBV10-3 and J usage is TRBJ2-3; 7 positions match TRBD1. CDR1 is ENHRY, CDR2 SYGVKD, per germline. The CDR3 covers 14 residues. V shed 4 bases, J shed 4 bases, and the junction held 5 bases outside the gene matches. CDR3 residues: CAISVQGTADTQYF. The CDR3 DNA reads TGTGCCATCAGTGTACAGGGGACCGCAGATACGCAGTATTTT.

The CDR3 is CASSPSFRQGDQPQHF. In nucleotides, the CDR3 is TGTGCCAGCTCACCAAGCTTCAGACAGGGGGATCAGCCCCAGCATTTT. This chain uses TRBV18 with TRBJ1-5, with TRBD1 identical over 9 bases. V dropped 2 bases and J dropped 5; count of bases not matched to a gene: 7. Germline loops: CDR1 KGHSH, CDR2 LQKENI. The CDR3 consists of 16 residues.

This clonotype was counted many times. The genes are TRBV7-2 and TRBJ2-1; perhaps TRBD2 as D (6 bases). Germline lookup yields CDR1 SGHTA and CDR2 FQGNSA. This CDR3 region has 14 residues. Trimming took off 5 bases at V and 9 bases at J, with 17 bases between the two ends. In DNA, the CDR3 is TGTGCCAGCAGCCACTCCGGGACTGTGGTTGAGCAGTTCTTC. It codes for CASSHSGTVVEQFF.

This clonotype was seen ten or more times. The chain recombines TRBV28 with TRBJ2-7; 7 bases fit TRBD1. The CDR3 totals 15 residues. V trimming: 7 bases; J trimming: 3 bases; junction bases outside the gene matches: 12. Germline-derived CDR1 and CDR2 are MDHEN and SYDVKM. CDR3 DNA: TGTGCCAGCAACCTTGAACGGACAGGCTTCTACGAGCAGTACTTC. Translation gives CASNLERTGFYEQYF.